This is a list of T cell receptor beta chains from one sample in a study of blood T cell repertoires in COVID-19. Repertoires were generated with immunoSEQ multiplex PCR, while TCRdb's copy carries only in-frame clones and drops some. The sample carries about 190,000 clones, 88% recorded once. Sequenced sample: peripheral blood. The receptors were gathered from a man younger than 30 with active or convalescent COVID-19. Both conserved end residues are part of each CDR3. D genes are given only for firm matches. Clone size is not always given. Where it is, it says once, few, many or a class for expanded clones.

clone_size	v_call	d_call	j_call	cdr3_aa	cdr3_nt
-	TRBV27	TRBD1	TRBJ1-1	CASNPTGGDTEAFF	TGTGCCAGCAATCCCACAGGGGGGGACACTGAAGCTTTCTTT
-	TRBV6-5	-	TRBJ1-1	CASSLRGGEAFF	TGTGCCAGCAGCCTGAGGGGAGGCGAAGCTTTCTTT
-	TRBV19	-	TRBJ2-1	CASTRHNEQFF	TGTGCCAGTACTAGACACAATGAGCAGTTCTTC
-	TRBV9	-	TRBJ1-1	CASSGLGRGNTEAFF	TGTGCCAGCAGCGGGTTGGGGCGCGGAAACACTGAAGCTTTCTTT
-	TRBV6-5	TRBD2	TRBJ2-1	CASSRSSGDYNEQFF	TGTGCCAGCAGTAGATCTAGCGGGGACTACAATGAGCAGTTCTTC
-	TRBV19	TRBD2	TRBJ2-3	CASSGLAGGTDTQYF	TGTGCCAGTAGTGGCCTAGCGGGGGGCACAGATACGCAGTATTTT
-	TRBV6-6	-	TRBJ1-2	CASSYSPSTANYGYTF	TGTGCCAGCAGTTACTCGCCGAGTACCGCAAACTATGGCTACACCTTC
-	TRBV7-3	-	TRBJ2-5	CASSPGGRGETQYF	TGTGCCAGCAGCCCCGGAGGGCGGGGCGAGACCCAGTACTTC
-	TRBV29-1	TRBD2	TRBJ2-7	CSVGTSGTSSYEQYF	TGCAGCGTAGGGACTAGCGGGACTAGCTCCTACGAGCAGTACTTC
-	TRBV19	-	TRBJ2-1	CASSIGVGGQNNEQFF	TGTGCCAGTAGTATCGGCGTGGGCGGACAGAACAATGAGCAGTTCTTC
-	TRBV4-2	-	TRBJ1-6	CASSQDPVGAGKWYSPLHF	TGTGCCAGCAGCCAAGATCCGGTAGGGGCAGGGAAGTGGTATTCACCCCTCCACTTT
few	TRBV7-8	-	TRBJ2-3	CASSLAVSGLTDTQYF	TGTGCCAGCAGCTTAGCGGTTTCAGGGCTAACAGATACGCAGTATTTT
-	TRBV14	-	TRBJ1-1	CASSQTRQANTEAFF	TGTGCCAGCAGCCAAACACGACAGGCGAACACTGAAGCTTTCTTT
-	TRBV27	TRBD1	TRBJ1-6	CASSVGQGSFASPLHF	TGTGCCAGCAGTGTGGGACAGGGATCTTTCGCTTCACCCCTCCACTTT
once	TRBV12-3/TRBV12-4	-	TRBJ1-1	CASSSGVPTEAFF	TGTGCCAGCAGTTCAGGGGTGCCCACTGAAGCTTTCTTT
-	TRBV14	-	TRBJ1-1	CASSRGRLTEAFF	TGTGCCAGCAGCCGGGGCCGCCTCACTGAAGCTTTCTTT
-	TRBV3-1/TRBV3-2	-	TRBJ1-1	CASSQGVQGTEAFF	TGTGCCAGCAGCCAAGGCGTACAGGGAACTGAAGCTTTCTTT
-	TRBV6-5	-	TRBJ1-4	CASKRSPTNEKLFF	TGTGCCAGCAAACGGTCACCAACTAATGAAAAACTGTTTTTT
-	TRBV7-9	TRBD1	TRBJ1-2	CASSLDSGQTIIRYGYTF	TGTGCCAGCAGCTTGGACTCGGGACAGACGATTATTCGGTATGGCTACACCTTC
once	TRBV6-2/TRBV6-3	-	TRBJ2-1	CASSPWGRDNEQFF	TGTGCCAGCAGTCCCTGGGGCAGAGACAATGAGCAGTTCTTC
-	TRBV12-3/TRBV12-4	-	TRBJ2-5	CASSGALQETQYF	TGTGCCAGCAGTGGGGCCTTACAGGAGACCCAGTACTTC
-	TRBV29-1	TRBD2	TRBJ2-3	CSVEGSGRLVPQYF	TGCAGCGTTGAAGGTAGCGGGAGGCTAGTTCCGCAGTATTTT
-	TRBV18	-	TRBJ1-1	CASSLQVGNTEAFF	TGTGCCAGCTCACTACAGGTGGGGAACACTGAAGCTTTCTTT
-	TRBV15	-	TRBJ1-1	CATSRDHRDVTEAFF	TGTGCCACCAGCAGAGACCACAGGGATGTCACTGAAGCTTTCTTT
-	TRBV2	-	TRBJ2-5	CASRTDRETQYF	TGTGCCAGCAGGACAGACAGGGAGACCCAGTACTTC
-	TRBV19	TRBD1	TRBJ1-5	CASSSRQGGVGNQPQHF	TGTGCCAGTAGCTCCAGACAGGGGGGTGTGGGTAATCAGCCCCAGCATTTT
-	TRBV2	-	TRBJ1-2	CASSATGLAWYGYTF	TGTGCCAGCAGCGCAACAGGCCTCGCCTGGTATGGCTACACCTTC
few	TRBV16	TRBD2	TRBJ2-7	CASSPTASGTYEQYF	TGTGCCAGCAGCCCGACGGCTAGCGGGACCTACGAGCAGTACTTC
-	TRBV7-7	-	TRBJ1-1	CASSALAGGNTEAFF	TGTGCCAGCAGCGCGCTCGCTGGTGGGAACACTGAAGCTTTCTTT
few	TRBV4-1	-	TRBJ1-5	CASSQGYREGQPQHF	TGCGCCAGCAGCCAGGGTTACAGGGAAGGACAGCCCCAGCATTTT
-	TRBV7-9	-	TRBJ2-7	CASSLVNSYEQYF	TGTGCCAGCAGCTTAGTCAACTCCTACGAGCAGTACTTC
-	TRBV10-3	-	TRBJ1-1	CATTPSGSRTEAFF	TGTGCCACCACCCCTTCGGGAAGTCGCACTGAAGCTTTCTTT
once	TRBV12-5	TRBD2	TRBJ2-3	CASGLVLASGGIDTQYF	TGTGCTAGTGGTTTGGTACTGGCTAGCGGGGGGATAGATACGCAGTATTTT